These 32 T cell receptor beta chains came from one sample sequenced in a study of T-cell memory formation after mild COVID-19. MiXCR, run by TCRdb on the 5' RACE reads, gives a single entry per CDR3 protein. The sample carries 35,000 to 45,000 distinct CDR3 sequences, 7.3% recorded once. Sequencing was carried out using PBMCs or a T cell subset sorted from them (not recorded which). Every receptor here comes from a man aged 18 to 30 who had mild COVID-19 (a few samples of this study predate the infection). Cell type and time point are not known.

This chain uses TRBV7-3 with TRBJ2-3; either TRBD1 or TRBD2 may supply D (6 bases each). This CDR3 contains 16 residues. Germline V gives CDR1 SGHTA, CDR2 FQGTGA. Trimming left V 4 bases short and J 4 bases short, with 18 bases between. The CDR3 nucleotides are TGTGCCAGCAGCTGGGGGGCGGGTCAGGGCCCAGATACGCAGTATTTT. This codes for CASSWGAGQGPDTQYF.

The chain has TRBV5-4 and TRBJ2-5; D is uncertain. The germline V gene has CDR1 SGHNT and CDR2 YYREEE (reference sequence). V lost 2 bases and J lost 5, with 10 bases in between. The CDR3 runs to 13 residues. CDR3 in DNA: TGTGCCAGCAGCTTAATGGAACGGGAGACCCAGTACTTC. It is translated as CASSLMERETQYF.

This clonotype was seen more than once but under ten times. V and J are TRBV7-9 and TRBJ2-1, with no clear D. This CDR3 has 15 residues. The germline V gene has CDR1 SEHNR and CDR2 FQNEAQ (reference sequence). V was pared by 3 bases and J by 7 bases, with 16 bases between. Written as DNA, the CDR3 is TGTGCCAGCAGCTTGGGGTCTGCCCTCGGGAATGAGCAGTTCTTC. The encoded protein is CASSLGSALGNEQFF.

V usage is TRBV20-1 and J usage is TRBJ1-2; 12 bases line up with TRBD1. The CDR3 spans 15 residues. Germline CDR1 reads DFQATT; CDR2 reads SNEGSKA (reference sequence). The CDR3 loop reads CSVGDRGRVNYGYTF. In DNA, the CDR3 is TGCAGCGTGGGGGACAGGGGGCGAGTGAACTATGGCTACACCTTC.

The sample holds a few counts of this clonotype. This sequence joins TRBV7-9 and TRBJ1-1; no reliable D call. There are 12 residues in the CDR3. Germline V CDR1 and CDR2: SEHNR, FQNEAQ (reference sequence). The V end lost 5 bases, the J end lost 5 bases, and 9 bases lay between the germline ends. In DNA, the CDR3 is TGTGCCAGCAGCCCGTGGAAAACTGAAGCTTTCTTT. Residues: CASSPWKTEAFF.

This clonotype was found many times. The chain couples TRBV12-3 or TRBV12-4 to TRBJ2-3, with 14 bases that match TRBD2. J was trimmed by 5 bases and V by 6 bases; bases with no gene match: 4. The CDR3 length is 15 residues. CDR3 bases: TGTGCCAGCAGATACGGGACTAGCGGGGGAGATACGCAGTATTTT. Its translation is CASRYGTSGGDTQYF.

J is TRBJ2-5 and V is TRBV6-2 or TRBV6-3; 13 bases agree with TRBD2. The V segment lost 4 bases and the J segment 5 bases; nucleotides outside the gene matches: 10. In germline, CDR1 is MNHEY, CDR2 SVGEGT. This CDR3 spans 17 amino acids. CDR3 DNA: TGTGCCAGCAGTTCCTCTGGACTAGCGGGAGCTTGGGAGACCCAGTACTTC. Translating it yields CASSSSGLAGAWETQYF.

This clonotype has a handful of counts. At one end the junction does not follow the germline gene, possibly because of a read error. DNA for the CDR3: TGCGCCAGCAAGACTAGCGGGGGGGCGGCCTACAATGAGAAGTTCTTC. Translating gives CASKTSGGAAYNEKFF. The chain recombines TRBV5-1 with TRBJ2-1, with 14 bases fitting TRBD2. Germline V gene data show CDR1 as SGHRS and CDR2 as YFSETQ. The CDR3 has 16 residues.

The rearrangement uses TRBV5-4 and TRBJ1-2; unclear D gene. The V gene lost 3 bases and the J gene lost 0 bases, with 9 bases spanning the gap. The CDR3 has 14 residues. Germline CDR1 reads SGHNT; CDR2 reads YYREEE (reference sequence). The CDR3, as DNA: TGTGCCAGCAGCTCATTCGGGGCTAACTATGGCTACACCTTC. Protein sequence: CASSSFGANYGYTF.

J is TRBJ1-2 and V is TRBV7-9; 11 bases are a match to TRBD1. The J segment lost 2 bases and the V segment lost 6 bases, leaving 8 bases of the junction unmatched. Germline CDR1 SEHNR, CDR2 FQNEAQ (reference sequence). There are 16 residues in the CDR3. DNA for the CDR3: TGTGCCAGCAGGCGGCAAGGGACAGGGGGGAACTATGGCTACACCTTC. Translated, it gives CASRRQGTGGNYGYTF.

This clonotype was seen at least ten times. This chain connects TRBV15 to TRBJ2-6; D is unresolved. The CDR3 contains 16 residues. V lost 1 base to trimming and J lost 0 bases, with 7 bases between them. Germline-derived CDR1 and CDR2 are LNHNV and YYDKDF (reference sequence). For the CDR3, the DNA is TGTGCCACCAGCAGAGCACGGACCTCTGGGGCCAACGTCCTGACTTTC. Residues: CATSRARTSGANVLTF. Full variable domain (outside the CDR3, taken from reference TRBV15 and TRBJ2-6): DAMVIQNPRYQVTQFGKPVTLSCSQTLNHNVMYWYQQKSSQAPKLLFHYYDKDFNNEADTPDNFQSRRPNTSFCFLDIRSPGLGDTAMYLCATSRARTSGANVLTFGAGSRLTVL.

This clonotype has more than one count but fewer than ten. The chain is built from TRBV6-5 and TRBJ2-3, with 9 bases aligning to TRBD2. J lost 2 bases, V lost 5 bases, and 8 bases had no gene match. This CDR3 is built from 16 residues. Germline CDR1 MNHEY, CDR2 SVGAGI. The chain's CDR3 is CASSRLTSGVTDTQYF. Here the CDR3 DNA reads TGTGCCAGCAGTCGGCTGACTAGCGGAGTCACAGATACGCAGTATTTT.

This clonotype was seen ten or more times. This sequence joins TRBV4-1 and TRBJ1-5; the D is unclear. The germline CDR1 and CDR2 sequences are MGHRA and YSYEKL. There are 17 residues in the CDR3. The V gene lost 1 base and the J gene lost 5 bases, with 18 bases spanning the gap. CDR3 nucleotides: TGCGCCAGCAGCCAAGCGGGTTGGCCAGTAAAAGATCAGCCCCAGCATTTT. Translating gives CASSQAGWPVKDQPQHF.

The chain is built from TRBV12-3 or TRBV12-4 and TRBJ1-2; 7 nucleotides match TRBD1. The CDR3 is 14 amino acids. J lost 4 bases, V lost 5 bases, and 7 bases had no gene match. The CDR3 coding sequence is TGTGCCAGCAGTCGACAGGGCGGCGTCTATGGCTACACCTTC. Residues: CASSRQGGVYGYTF.

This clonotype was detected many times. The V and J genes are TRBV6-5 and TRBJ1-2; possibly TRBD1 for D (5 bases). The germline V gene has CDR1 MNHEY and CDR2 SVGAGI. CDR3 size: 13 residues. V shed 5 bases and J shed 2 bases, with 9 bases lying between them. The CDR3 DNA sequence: TGTGCCAGCAGTCTAGACAGCAACTATGGCTACACCTTC. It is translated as CASSLDSNYGYTF.

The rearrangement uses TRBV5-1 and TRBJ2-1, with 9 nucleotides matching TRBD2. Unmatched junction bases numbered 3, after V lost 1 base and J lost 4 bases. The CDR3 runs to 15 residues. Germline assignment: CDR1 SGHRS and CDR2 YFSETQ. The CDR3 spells CASSLTSGRYNEQFF. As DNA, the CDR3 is TGCGCCAGCAGCTTGACTAGCGGGCGATACAATGAGCAGTTCTTC.

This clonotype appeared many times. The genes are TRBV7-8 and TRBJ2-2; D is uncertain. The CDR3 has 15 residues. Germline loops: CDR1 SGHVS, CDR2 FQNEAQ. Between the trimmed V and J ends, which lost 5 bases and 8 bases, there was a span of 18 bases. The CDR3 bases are TGTGCCAGCAGCCACTCACGCGTCTTTGGGGGGGAGCTGTTTTTT. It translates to CASSHSRVFGGELFF.

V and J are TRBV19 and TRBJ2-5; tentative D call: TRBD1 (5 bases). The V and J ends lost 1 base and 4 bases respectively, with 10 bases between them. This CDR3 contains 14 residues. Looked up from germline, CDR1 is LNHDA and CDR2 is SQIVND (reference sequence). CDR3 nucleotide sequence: TGTGCCAGTAGTATAGTCCCAGGGCCAGAGACCCAGTACTTC. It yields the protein CASSIVPGPETQYF.

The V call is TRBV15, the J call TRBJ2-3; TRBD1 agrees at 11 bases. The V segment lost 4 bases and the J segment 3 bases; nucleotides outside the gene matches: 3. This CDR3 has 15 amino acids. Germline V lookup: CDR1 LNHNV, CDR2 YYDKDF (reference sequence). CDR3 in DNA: TGTGCCACCAGCATGGACAGGGGGCAGACAGATACGCAGTATTTT. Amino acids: CATSMDRGQTDTQYF.

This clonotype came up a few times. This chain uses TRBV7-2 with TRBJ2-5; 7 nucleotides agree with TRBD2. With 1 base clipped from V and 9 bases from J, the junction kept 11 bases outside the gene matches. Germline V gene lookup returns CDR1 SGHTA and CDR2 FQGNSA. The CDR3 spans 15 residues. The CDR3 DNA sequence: TGTGCCAGCAGCTTAGACGGGACTACCAGGGAGGCCCAGTACTTC. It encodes CASSLDGTTREAQYF. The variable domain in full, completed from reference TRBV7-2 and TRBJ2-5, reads GAGVSQSPSNKVTEKGKDVELRCDPISGHTALYWYRQSLGQGLEFLIYFQGNSAPDKSGLPSDRFSAERTGGSVSTLTIQRTQQEDSAVYLCASSLDGTTREAQYFGPGTRLLVL.

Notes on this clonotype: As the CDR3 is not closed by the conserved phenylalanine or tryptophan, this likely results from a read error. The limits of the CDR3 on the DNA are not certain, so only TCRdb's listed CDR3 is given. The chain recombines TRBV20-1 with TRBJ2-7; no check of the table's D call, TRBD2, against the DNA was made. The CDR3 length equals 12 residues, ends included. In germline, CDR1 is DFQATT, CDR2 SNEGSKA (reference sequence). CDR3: CSANPTSGGARN.

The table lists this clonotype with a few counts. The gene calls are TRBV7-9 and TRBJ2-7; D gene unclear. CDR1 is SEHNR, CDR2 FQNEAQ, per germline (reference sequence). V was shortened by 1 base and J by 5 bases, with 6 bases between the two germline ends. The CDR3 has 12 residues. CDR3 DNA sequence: TGTGCCAGCAGCTTAGAACCTAACGAGCAGTACTTC. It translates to CASSLEPNEQYF. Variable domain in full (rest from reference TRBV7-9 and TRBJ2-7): DTGVSQNPRHKITKRGQNVTFRCDPISEHNRLYWYRQTLGQGPEFLTYFQNEAQLEKSRLLSDRFSAERPKGSFSTLEIQRTEQGDSAMYLCASSLEPNEQYFGPGTRLTVT.

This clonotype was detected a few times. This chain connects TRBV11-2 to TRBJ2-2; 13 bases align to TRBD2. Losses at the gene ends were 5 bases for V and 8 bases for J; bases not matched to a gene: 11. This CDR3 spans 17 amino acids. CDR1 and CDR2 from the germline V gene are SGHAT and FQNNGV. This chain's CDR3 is CASSPTRLAGGSGELFF. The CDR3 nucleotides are TGTGCCAGCAGCCCAACCAGACTAGCGGGGGGCTCGGGGGAGCTGTTTTTT.

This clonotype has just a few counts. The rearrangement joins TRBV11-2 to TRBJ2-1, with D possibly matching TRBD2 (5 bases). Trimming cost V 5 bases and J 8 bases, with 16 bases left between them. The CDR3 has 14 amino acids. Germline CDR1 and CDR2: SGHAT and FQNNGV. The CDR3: CASSRPGFRDEQFF. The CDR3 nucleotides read TGTGCCAGCAGCCGTCCGGGATTTAGGGATGAGCAGTTCTTC.

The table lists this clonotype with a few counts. CDR3 in amino acids: CASSNYNYGYTF. The CDR3 DNA follows: TGTGCCAGCTCCAACTATAACTATGGCTACACCTTC. V and J are TRBV6-2 or TRBV6-3 and TRBJ1-2; D uncertain. The V end was cut by 8 bases, the J end by 1 base, with 8 bases between. Germline V gives CDR1 MNHEY, CDR2 SVGEGT. The CDR3 spans 12 residues.

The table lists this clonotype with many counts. The CDR3 bases are TGTGCCAGCAGCTTCCAGGGGCAAGAGACCCAGTACTTC. This gives the protein CASSFQGQETQYF. V usage is TRBV7-2 and J usage is TRBJ2-5; a weak D match, TRBD1 (6 bases). The germline V gene has CDR1 SGHTA and CDR2 FQGNSA. Trimming left V 3 bases short and J 2 bases short, with 7 bases between. This CDR3 comprises 13 residues.

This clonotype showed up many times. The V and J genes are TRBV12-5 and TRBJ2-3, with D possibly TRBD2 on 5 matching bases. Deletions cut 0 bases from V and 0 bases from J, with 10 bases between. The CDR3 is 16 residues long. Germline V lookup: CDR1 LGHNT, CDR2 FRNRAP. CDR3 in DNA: TGTGCTAGTGGTTTGGTACTAGGAGGCAGCACAGATACGCAGTATTTT. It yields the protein CASGLVLGGSTDTQYF.

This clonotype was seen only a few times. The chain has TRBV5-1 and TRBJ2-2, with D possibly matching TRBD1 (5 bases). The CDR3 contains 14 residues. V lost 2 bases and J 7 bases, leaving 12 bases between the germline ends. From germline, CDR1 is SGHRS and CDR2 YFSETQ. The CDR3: CASSFLGQGGELFF. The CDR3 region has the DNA TGCGCCAGCAGCTTTTTGGGGCAGGGCGGGGAGCTGTTTTTT.

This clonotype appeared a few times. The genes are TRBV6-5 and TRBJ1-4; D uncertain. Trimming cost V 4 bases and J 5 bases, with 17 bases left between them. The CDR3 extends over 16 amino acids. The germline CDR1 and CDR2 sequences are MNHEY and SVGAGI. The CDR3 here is CASSSRPGVPNEKLFF. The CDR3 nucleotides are TGTGCCAGCAGTTCTCGCCCGGGAGTACCCAATGAAAAACTGTTTTTT.

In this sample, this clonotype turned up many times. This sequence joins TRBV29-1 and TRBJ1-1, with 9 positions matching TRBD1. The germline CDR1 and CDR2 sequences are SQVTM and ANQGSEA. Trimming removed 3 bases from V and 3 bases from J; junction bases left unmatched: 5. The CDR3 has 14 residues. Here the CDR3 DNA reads TGCAGCGTTGAGTGGGACAGGGTCCACACTGAAGCTTTCTTT. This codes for CSVEWDRVHTEAFF.

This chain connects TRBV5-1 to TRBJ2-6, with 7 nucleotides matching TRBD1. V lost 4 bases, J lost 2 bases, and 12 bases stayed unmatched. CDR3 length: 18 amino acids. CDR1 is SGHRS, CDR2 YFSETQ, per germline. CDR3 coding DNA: TGCGCCAGCAGCCCCACCTGGACAGGTGCCGCTGGGGCCAACGTCCTGACTTTC. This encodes CASSPTWTGAAGANVLTF.

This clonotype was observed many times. The CDR3 DNA sequence: TGTGCCAGCAGCCCGGGGAGGGGATACGAGCAGTACGTC. Its translation is CASSPGRGYEQYV. The V call is TRBV12-3 or TRBV12-4, the J call TRBJ2-7; TRBD2 matches at 7 bases. After removal of 6 bases from V and 4 bases from J, the junction contained 6 bases not matched to a gene. The CDR3 spans 13 residues.